This paragraph covers one T cell receptor beta chain sequence. This sample was included in a study of blood T cell repertoires in COVID-19. The repertoire was sequenced with immunoSEQ multiplex PCR; TCRdb's copy has only in-frame clones and lacks some. The data show 200,000 to 250,000 clones, around 81% seen once. The CDR3 has 14 amino acids. Trimming removed 1 base at V and 8 bases at J, with 12 bases between. Germline CDR1 and CDR2: SEHNR and FQNEAQ (reference sequence). Material for sequencing was peripheral blood. This sequence originates from a woman between 65 and 79 years old with acute or convalescent COVID-19. V usage is TRBV7-9 and J usage is TRBJ2-1, with D possibly TRBD2 on 6 matching bases. The CDR3 sequence is CASSLVVGGDEQFF. In DNA form, the CDR3 reads TGTGCCAGCAGCTTAGTCGTCGGGGGTGATGAGCAGTTCTTC.